The 2 T cell receptor beta chains reported below all come from one sample, sequenced in a study of blood T cell repertoires in COVID-19. Produced via immunoSEQ multiplex PCR; TCRdb's table is partial and in-frame only. The sample has about 440,000 clones, nearly 90% seen once. The sequenced material came from PBMCs or T cells enriched from blood (not recorded which). All receptors come from a woman between 18 and 29 years old with acute COVID-19.

This clone was seen a few times. V usage is TRBV19 and J usage is TRBJ1-5; D is possibly TRBD1 (5 bases). The CDR3 sequence is 13 residues long. Germline lookup yields CDR1 LNHDA and CDR2 SQIVND (reference sequence). V was clipped by 2 bases and J by 9 bases, with 11 bases between them. The CDR3 DNA reads as TGTGCCAGTAGTATACAGGGTAAGGGGCCCCAGCATTTT. This codes for CASSIQGKGPQHF.

The rearrangement links TRBV5-1 to TRBJ1-4; 8 nucleotides match TRBD1. Germline CDR1 is SGHRS and CDR2 is YFSETQ. This CDR3 contains 16 residues. J was trimmed by 0 bases and V by 4 bases; bases with no gene match: 5. The CDR3 here is CASSQDRASTNEKLFF. The CDR3 DNA is TGCGCCAGCAGCCAGGACAGGGCCTCAACTAATGAAAAACTGTTTTTT.